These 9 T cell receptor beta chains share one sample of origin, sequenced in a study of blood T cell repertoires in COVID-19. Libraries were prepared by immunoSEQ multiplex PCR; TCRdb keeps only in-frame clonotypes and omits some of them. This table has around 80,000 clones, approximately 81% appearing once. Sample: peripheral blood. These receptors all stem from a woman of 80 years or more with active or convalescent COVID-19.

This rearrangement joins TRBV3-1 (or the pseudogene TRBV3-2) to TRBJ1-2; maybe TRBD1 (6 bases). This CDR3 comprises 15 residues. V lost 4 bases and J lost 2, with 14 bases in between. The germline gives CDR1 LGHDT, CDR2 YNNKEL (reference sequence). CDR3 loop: CASSRGQTTNYGYTF. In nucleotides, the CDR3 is TGTGCCAGCAGCCGGGGACAAACAACCAACTATGGCTACACCTTC.

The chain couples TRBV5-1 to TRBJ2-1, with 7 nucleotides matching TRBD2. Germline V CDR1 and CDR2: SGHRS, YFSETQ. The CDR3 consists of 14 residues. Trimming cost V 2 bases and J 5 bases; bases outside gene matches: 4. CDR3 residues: CASSFQRGNNEQFF. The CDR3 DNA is TGCGCCAGCAGCTTCCAGCGGGGTAACAATGAGCAGTTCTTC.

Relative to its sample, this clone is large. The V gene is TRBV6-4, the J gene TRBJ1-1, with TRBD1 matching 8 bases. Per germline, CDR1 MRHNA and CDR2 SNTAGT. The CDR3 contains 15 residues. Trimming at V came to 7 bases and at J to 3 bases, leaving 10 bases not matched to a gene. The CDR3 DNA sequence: TGTGCCAGCATTGGGGGACAGGACTGGGACACTGAAGCTTTCTTT. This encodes CASIGGQDWDTEAFF.

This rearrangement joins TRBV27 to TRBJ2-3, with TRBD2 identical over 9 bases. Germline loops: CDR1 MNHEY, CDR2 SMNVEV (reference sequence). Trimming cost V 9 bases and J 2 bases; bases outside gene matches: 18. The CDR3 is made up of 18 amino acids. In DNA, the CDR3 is TGTGCCAGACATCACAAGAATAATAGCGGGGGCTCCACAGATACGCAGTATTTT. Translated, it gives CARHHKNNSGGSTDTQYF.

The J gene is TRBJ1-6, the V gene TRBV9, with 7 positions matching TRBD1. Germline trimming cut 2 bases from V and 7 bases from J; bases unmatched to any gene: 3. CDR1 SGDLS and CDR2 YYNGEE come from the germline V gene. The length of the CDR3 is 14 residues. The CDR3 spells CASSVTGENSPLHF. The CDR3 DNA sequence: TGTGCCAGCAGCGTCACAGGGGAGAATTCACCCCTCCACTTT.

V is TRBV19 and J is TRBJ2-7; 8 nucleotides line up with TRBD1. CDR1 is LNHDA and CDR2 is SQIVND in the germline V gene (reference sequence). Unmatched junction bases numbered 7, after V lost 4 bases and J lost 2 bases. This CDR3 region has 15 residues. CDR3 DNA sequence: TGTGCCAGTAGTACGGCCGGGACAGGACCCTACGAGCAGTACTTC. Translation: CASSTAGTGPYEQYF.

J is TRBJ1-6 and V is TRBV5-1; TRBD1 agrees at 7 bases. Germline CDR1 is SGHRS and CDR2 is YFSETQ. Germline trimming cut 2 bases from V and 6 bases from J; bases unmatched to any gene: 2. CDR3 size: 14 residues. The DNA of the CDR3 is TGCGCCAGCAGCTTAGGACAGGCTAATTCACCCCTCCACTTT. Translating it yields CASSLGQANSPLHF.

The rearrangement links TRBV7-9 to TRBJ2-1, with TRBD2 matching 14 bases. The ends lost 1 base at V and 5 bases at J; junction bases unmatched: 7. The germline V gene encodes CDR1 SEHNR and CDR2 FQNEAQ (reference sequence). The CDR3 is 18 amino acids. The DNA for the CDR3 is TGTGCCAGCAGCTTAGGACTAGCGGGAGGGAGATGGGACAATGAGCAGTTCTTC. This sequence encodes CASSLGLAGGRWDNEQFF.

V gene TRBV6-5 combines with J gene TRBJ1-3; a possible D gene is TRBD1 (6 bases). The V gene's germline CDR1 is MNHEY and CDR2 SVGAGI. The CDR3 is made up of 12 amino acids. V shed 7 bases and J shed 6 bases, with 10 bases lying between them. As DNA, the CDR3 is TGTGCCAGCAAGCAGGGGCAAAACACCATATATTTT. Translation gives CASKQGQNTIYF.